The rows below give T cell receptor beta chains drawn from one sample of a study of T cell repertoires in cytomegalovirus infection. No antigen has been assigned to these receptors. MiXCR, applied by TCRdb to the reads, yields one record per CDR3 protein. The sample has hundreds of thousands of distinct CDR3 sequences; under 55% are singletons. The sequences come from cultured PBMCs, collected from culture after CMV antigen stimulation. The source is a human donor in good health (CMV status not recorded). Some clones in this sample may be carry-over from other donors' samples. Each CDR3 is given with its conserved first and last residue. The order of the fields is D gene, V gene, clone size, J gene, CDR3 DNA, CDR3 protein. The D gene is left open where the match is weak. The size entry is marked missing in some rows and otherwise reads once, few, many or a size class.

D: TRBD1
V: TRBV7-6
size: .
J: TRBJ2-1
DNA: TGTGCCAGCAGCCGAGCTGACAGGGGAGATGAGCAGTTCTTC
CDR3: CASSRADRGDEQFF

D: .
V: TRBV5-5
size: few
J: TRBJ2-7
DNA: TGTGCCAGCAGCTTCTGGTCGGATTCCTACGAGCAGTACTTC
CDR3: CASSFWSDSYEQYF

D: .
V: TRBV7-9
size: few
J: TRBJ2-7
DNA: TGTGCCAGCAGCCGTGGAGGCAGGGACTACGAGCAGTACTTC
CDR3: CASSRGGRDYEQYF

D: .
V: TRBV6-1
size: .
J: TRBJ1-5
DNA: TGTGCCAGCAGTGAAGAGTTCGACAGGTGGAATCAGCCCCAGCATTTT
CDR3: CASSEEFDRWNQPQHF

D: TRBD1
V: TRBV19
size: few
J: TRBJ2-5
DNA: TGTGCCAGTAGCCTGACAGGGAAAGAGACCCAGTACTTC
CDR3: CASSLTGKETQYF

D: .
V: TRBV6-1
size: .
J: TRBJ1-5
DNA: TGTGCCAGCCGGGGGGTACGCTCTAGCAATCAGCCCCAGCATTTT
CDR3: CASRGVRSSNQPQHF

D: .
V: TRBV7-2
size: many
J: TRBJ2-7
DNA: TGTGCCAGCAGTTTTGGGCCTCTAATCTCCTACGAGCAGTACTTC
CDR3: CASSFGPLISYEQYF

D: .
V: TRBV7-9
size: once
J: TRBJ1-2
DNA: TGTGCCAGCAGCTTAGAGCACAGGGAGATTAACTATGGCTACACCTTC
CDR3: CASSLEHREINYGYTF

D: .
V: TRBV6-5
size: .
J: TRBJ1-2
DNA: TGTGCCAGCCACCTGGGGGGTAGCTATGGCTACACCTTC
CDR3: CASHLGGSYGYTF

D: TRBD2
V: TRBV5-5
size: .
J: TRBJ2-5
DNA: TGTGCCAGCAGCTTGACTAGCGGATTTGTGACCCAGTACTTC
CDR3: CASSLTSGFVTQYF

D: .
V: TRBV12-3/TRBV12-4
size: .
J: TRBJ1-4
DNA: TGTGCCAGCAGCCGCGGGAGAGAAAAACTGTTTTTT
CDR3: CASSRGREKLFF

D: .
V: TRBV12-3/TRBV12-4
size: few
J: TRBJ2-3
DNA: TGTGCCAGCAGTTTCCCCGGAGTAGCGGAGCGGATAGATACGCAGTATTTT
CDR3: CASSFPGVAERIDTQYF

D: .
V: TRBV7-3
size: .
J: TRBJ1-2
DNA: TGTGCCAGCAGCTTCAGCAGGAACCATAGCTATGGCTACACCTTC
CDR3: CASSFSRNHSYGYTF

D: .
V: TRBV7-2
size: few
J: TRBJ1-6
DNA: TGTGCCAGCAGCCGGGACGGAGTCTATAATTCACCCCTCCACTTT
CDR3: CASSRDGVYNSPLHF

D: TRBD1
V: TRBV7-2
size: few
J: TRBJ1-2
DNA: TGTGCCAGCAGCTCGAGGACAGGGCGGTATGGCTACACCTTC
CDR3: CASSSRTGRYGYTF

D: .
V: TRBV9
size: .
J: TRBJ2-3
DNA: TGTGCCAGCAGCGCCAGGCCGGAGGATACGCAGTATTTT
CDR3: CASSARPEDTQYF

D: .
V: TRBV5-3
size: .
J: TRBJ2-1
DNA: TGTGCCAGCAGCTTGAGTCCAAGGAGCTCCTACAATGAGCAGTTCTTC
CDR3: CASSLSPRSSYNEQFF

D: .
V: TRBV12-3/TRBV12-4
size: .
J: TRBJ2-5
DNA: TGTGCCAGCAGTTTAGATCAGGGAGGGACCCAGTACTTC
CDR3: CASSLDQGGTQYF

D: .
V: TRBV7-9
size: few
J: TRBJ1-1
DNA: TGTGCCAGCGCGAGTAGGAGGAACACTGAAGCTTTCTTT
CDR3: CASASRRNTEAFF

D: .
V: TRBV2
size: .
J: TRBJ2-2
DNA: TGTGCCAGCAGGGCCGGTCGTGGGAACACCGGGGAGCTGTTTTTT
CDR3: CASRAGRGNTGELFF

D: TRBD2
V: TRBV4-1
size: .
J: TRBJ2-3
DNA: TGCGCCAGCAGCCAAGCTGTCCTAGCGGGAGTATCCCGCACAGATACGCAGTATTTT
CDR3: CASSQAVLAGVSRTDTQYF

D: TRBD1
V: TRBV15
size: .
J: TRBJ1-2
DNA: TGTGCCACCAGCAGAGGAAGGACAGGCGCCTATGGCTACACCTTC
CDR3: CATSRGRTGAYGYTF

D: TRBD1
V: TRBV7-2
size: few
J: TRBJ1-3
DNA: TGTGCCAGCAGCCCAGGGGGCTTTCTCTACTCTGGAAACACCATATATTTT
CDR3: CASSPGGFLYSGNTIYF

D: TRBD2
V: TRBV7-2
size: few
J: TRBJ2-1
DNA: TGTGCCAGCAGCCTAGGACTAGCGGGAGGGCTAGTGGTGTTCTTC
CDR3: CASSLGLAGGLVVFF

D: TRBD2
V: TRBV11-2
size: .
J: TRBJ2-1
DNA: TGTGCCAGCAGCCACCGGACTAGCGGGATAGTACAGTTCTTC
CDR3: CASSHRTSGIVQFF

D: .
V: TRBV7-2
size: .
J: TRBJ2-5
DNA: TGTGCCAGCTGGCAGGGGTGGGAAGAGACCCAGTACTTC
CDR3: CASWQGWEETQYF

D: TRBD2
V: TRBV7-9
size: .
J: TRBJ2-7
DNA: TGTGCCAGCAGTCCCCGGGCTAGCGGGTACGAGCAGTACTTC
CDR3: CASSPRASGYEQYF

D: .
V: TRBV7-2
size: few
J: TRBJ2-1
DNA: TGTGCCAGCAGCTTAGCGGTGGGCGGTTCTTTCTCCTACAATGAGCAGTTCTTC
CDR3: CASSLAVGGSFSYNEQFF

D: TRBD2
V: TRBV7-2
size: .
J: TRBJ2-1
DNA: TGTGCCAGCAGCCCCCAGCGGGGGGCCGGGAATGAGCAGTTCTTC
CDR3: CASSPQRGAGNEQFF

D: .
V: TRBV12-3/TRBV12-4
size: once
J: TRBJ2-3
DNA: TGTGCCAGCAGTCTACATGGGGGCTACACAGATACGCAGTATTTT
CDR3: CASSLHGGYTDTQYF

D: .
V: TRBV27
size: .
J: TRBJ2-2
DNA: TGTGCCAGCAGTATAATGAACGGGGAGCTGTTTTTT
CDR3: CASSIMNGELFF

D: .
V: TRBV6-2/TRBV6-3
size: .
J: TRBJ1-5
DNA: TGTGCCAGCCGAACGCCATACCAGCCCCAGCATTTT
CDR3: CASRTPYQPQHF

D: .
V: TRBV7-9
size: few
J: TRBJ1-4
DNA: TGTGCCAGCAGCTTAGCGCTGGGAAAACTGTTTTTT
CDR3: CASSLALGKLFF

D: .
V: TRBV6-1
size: .
J: TRBJ1-5
DNA: TGTGCCAGCAGTGAAAGTCCCTATCAGCCCCAGCATTTT
CDR3: CASSESPYQPQHF

D: .
V: TRBV7-9
size: .
J: TRBJ1-3
DNA: TGTGCCAGCAGCTTCGGAACCTTTAGGGCGAGCTCTGGAAACACCATATATTTT
CDR3: CASSFGTFRASSGNTIYF

D: .
V: TRBV29-1
size: .
J: TRBJ1-1
DNA: TGCAGCGTTGTGGGGGGCCTGGAAGCTTTCTTT
CDR3: CSVVGGLEAFF

D: TRBD2
V: TRBV10-3
size: .
J: TRBJ2-1
DNA: TGTGCCATCAGTGAGTCGAACCGACTAGCGGGAGACATTGAGCAGTTCTTC
CDR3: CAISESNRLAGDIEQFF

D: TRBD2
V: TRBV5-5
size: few
J: TRBJ2-3
DNA: TGTGCCAGCAGGAGTAGCGGGGCGCCCACAGATACGCAGTATTTT
CDR3: CASRSSGAPTDTQYF

D: .
V: TRBV29-1
size: few
J: TRBJ2-3
DNA: TGCAGCGTTGGGTTCGGAGCCTCCCCGGATACGCAGTATTTT
CDR3: CSVGFGASPDTQYF

D: .
V: TRBV6-6
size: few
J: TRBJ1-1
DNA: TGTGCCAGCAGTTACAAAGGAGACACTGAAGCTTTCTTT
CDR3: CASSYKGDTEAFF

D: TRBD1
V: TRBV6-1
size: .
J: TRBJ1-5
DNA: TGTGCCAGCAGACAGGGGGATCGAAGCAATCAGCCCCAGCATTTT
CDR3: CASRQGDRSNQPQHF

D: .
V: TRBV7-2
size: few
J: TRBJ2-2
DNA: TGTGCCAGCAGCTTCTCCGTAAACACCGGGGAGCTGTTTTTT
CDR3: CASSFSVNTGELFF

D: .
V: TRBV7-2
size: .
J: TRBJ1-2
DNA: TGTGCCAGCACCGAGGGTAGGGACTATGGCTACACCTTC
CDR3: CASTEGRDYGYTF

D: .
V: TRBV7-9
size: .
J: TRBJ2-7
DNA: TGTGCCAGCAGGTCTCTTGGCGTCGACTCCTACGAGCAGTACTTC
CDR3: CASRSLGVDSYEQYF